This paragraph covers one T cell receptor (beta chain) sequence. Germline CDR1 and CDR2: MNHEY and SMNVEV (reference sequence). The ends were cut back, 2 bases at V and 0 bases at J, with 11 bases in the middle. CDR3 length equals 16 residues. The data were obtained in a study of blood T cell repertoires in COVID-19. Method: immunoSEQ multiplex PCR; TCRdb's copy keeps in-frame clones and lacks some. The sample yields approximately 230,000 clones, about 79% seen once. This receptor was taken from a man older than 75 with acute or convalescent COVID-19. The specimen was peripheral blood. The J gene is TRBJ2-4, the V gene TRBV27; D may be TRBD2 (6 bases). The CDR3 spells CASSLVGTVAKNIQYF. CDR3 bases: TGTGCCAGCAGTTTAGTAGGGACTGTAGCCAAAAACATTCAGTACTTC.